The 13 T cell receptor beta chains given below trace back to one sample, sequenced in a study of OX40 agonist ivuxolimab in advanced cancers. Clones were read by immunoSEQ multiplex PCR, and TCRdb kept only the in-frame ones, dropping some. The data contain approximately 76,000 clones, 85% of them singletons. The input for sequencing was CD4+ or CD8+ T cells sorted from blood, taken in a trial of the OX40 agonist ivuxolimab. Every receptor here comes from an adult with an advanced solid tumor such as melanoma, head and neck, liver or kidney cancer.

The gene calls are TRBV2 and TRBJ1-5, with TRBD1 identical over 9 bases. V shed 4 bases and J 7 bases; nucleotides not matched to a gene: 8. Germline V gene sequence: CDR1 SNHLY, CDR2 FYNNEI. This CDR3 comprises 15 residues. CDR3 nucleotides: TGTGCCAGCAGTGGGGGGACAGGGAGTCACCAGCCCCAGCATTTT. It encodes CASSGGTGSHQPQHF.

J is TRBJ2-7 and V is TRBV5-1; tentatively, D is TRBD1 (5 bases). The length of the CDR3 is 13 residues. The germline V gene has CDR1 SGHRS and CDR2 YFSETQ. The V and J ends lost 2 bases and 4 bases respectively, with 10 bases between them. CDR3 region: CASSFQGSYEQYF. The CDR3 nucleotides read TGCGCCAGCAGCTTCCAGGGATCTTACGAGCAGTACTTC. The full variable domain, completed using reference TRBV5-1 and TRBJ2-7, is KAGVTQTPRYLIKTRGQQVTLSCSPISGHRSVSWYQQTPGQGLQFLFEYFSETQRNKGNFPGRFSGRQFSNSRSEMNVSTLELGDSALYLCASSFQGSYEQYFGPGTRLTVT.

The rearrangement joins TRBV7-2 to TRBJ1-3; tentative D call: TRBD1 (5 bases). This CDR3 comprises 14 residues. The germline gives CDR1 SGHTA, CDR2 FQGNSA. Trimming stripped 0 bases from V and 4 bases from J, with 7 bases between. The CDR3 spells CASSLAGAGNTIYF. The CDR3 DNA sequence: TGTGCCAGCAGCTTAGCAGGGGCCGGAAACACCATATATTTT.

The chain is built from TRBV7-2 and TRBJ2-5; D perhaps matches TRBD2 (6 bases). The CDR3 loop spans 14 amino acids. The V and J ends lost 4 bases and 2 bases respectively, with 11 bases between them. Germline lookup yields CDR1 SGHTA and CDR2 FQGNSA. CDR3 sequence: CASSSRDLQETQYF. As DNA, the CDR3 is TGTGCCAGCAGCTCACGGGACTTACAAGAGACCCAGTACTTC. The full variable domain, in which reference TRBV7-2 and TRBJ2-5 provide the parts outside the CDR3, is GAGVSQSPSNKVTEKGKDVELRCDPISGHTALYWYRQSLGQGLEFLIYFQGNSAPDKSGLPSDRFSAERTGGSVSTLTIQRTQQEDSAVYLCASSSRDLQETQYFGPGTRLLVL.

This rearrangement joins TRBV18 to TRBJ2-2, with D uncertain. The CDR3 runs 16 residues. Germline values: CDR1 KGHSH, CDR2 LQKENI. Trimming removed 0 bases at V and 3 bases at J, with 11 bases between. CDR3 amino acids: CASSPPSGLDTGELFF. CDR3 coding DNA: TGTGCCAGCTCACCACCTTCTGGGCTTGACACCGGGGAGCTGTTTTTT.

The genes are TRBV11-1 and TRBJ2-3; D may be TRBD1 (6 bases). This CDR3 is built from 15 residues. Per the germline V gene, CDR1 is SGHAT and CDR2 is FQDESV (reference sequence). Trimming stripped 2 bases from V and 5 bases from J, with 14 bases between. The CDR3 loop reads CASSLSGAERDTQYF. The CDR3 DNA is TGTGCCAGCAGCTTATCAGGGGCGGAGAGAGATACGCAGTATTTT.

V gene TRBV4-2 combines with J gene TRBJ1-2; D is possibly TRBD1 (5 bases). V was pared by 3 bases and J by 6 bases, with 11 bases between. CDR1 LGHNA and CDR2 YNFKEQ come from the germline V gene. The length of the CDR3 is 13 residues. The chain's CDR3 is CASSQARGDGYTF. The DNA for the CDR3 is TGTGCCAGCAGCCAGGCCCGAGGGGATGGCTACACCTTC.

The CDR3 here is CASTLSGGYNEQFF. CDR3 bases: TGTGCCAGCACCCTTAGCGGGGGGTACAATGAGCAGTTCTTC. This chain uses TRBV2 with TRBJ2-1; 10 bases match TRBD2. Germline assignment: CDR1 SNHLY and CDR2 FYNNEI. CDR3 length: 14 amino acids. V gave up 7 bases and J gave up 4 bases; unmatched junction bases: 4.

This chain links TRBV18 with TRBJ2-7, with D possibly matching TRBD1 (5 bases). The CDR3 loop spans 15 amino acids. With 0 bases removed from V and 4 bases from J, the gap between germline ends came to 13 bases. CDR1 KGHSH and CDR2 LQKENI come from the germline V gene. In DNA form, the CDR3 reads TGTGCCAGCTCACCACCCCAGGGATTCCAATACGAGCAGTACTTC. This encodes CASSPPQGFQYEQYF.

The chain is built from TRBV5-1 and TRBJ2-1; 7 bases are a match to TRBD1. CDR3 length: 14 residues. The germline V gene has CDR1 SGHRS and CDR2 YFSETQ. V lost 3 bases and J lost 5; bases outside the gene matches: 5. The CDR3 nucleotides are TGCGCCAGCAGCTGGGTGGGACAGAACAATGAGCAGTTCTTC. This gives the protein CASSWVGQNNEQFF.

The chain links TRBV11-1 to TRBJ2-2; D might be TRBD1 or TRBD2, each matching 6 bases. The germline gives CDR1 SGHAT, CDR2 FQDESV (reference sequence). Trimming shortened V by 1 base and J by 7 bases, and 10 bases separated the two germline ends. The length of the CDR3 is 14 residues. The CDR3, as DNA: TGTGCCAGCAGCTTAGAGGGGGGTTTCGGGGAGCTGTTTTTT. This translates into CASSLEGGFGELFF. The variable domain in full, completed from reference TRBV11-1 and TRBJ2-2, reads EAEVAQSPRYKITEKSQAVAFWCDPISGHATLYWYRQILGQGPELLVQFQDESVVDDSQLPKDRFSAERLKGVDSTLKIQPAELGDSAMYLCASSLEGGFGELFFGEGSRLTVL.

J is TRBJ2-3 and V is TRBV18; D may be TRBD1 or TRBD2 (5 bases each). Germline loops: CDR1 KGHSH, CDR2 LQKENI. The CDR3 covers 12 residues. Trimming shortened V by 2 bases and J by 7 bases, and 7 bases separated the two germline ends. CDR3 coding DNA: TGTGCCAGCTCACCAGGGGGTAATACGCAGTATTTT. Protein product: CASSPGGNTQYF.

The chain employs TRBV6-5 and TRBJ1-3; D perhaps matches TRBD1 (6 bases). Germline V CDR1 and CDR2: MNHEY, SVGAGI. Between the trimmed V and J ends, which lost 7 bases and 3 bases, there was a span of 13 bases. The CDR3 extends over 14 amino acids. CDR3 coding DNA: TGTGCCAGCACCCCAACAGGGAATGGAAACACCATATATTTT. Its protein is CASTPTGNGNTIYF.